The clone carrying this T cell receptor beta chain is a singleton in its sample. Its antigen is unknown. Each HIV-infected participant was given treatment in the United States. The data stem from a study of long-term antiretroviral therapy in people with HIV. Study outcomes and limitations: Post-treatment diversity went higher with ART but stayed below transplant donor controls.

At the survey level, the v3.0 immunoSEQ assay was run. This table comes from immunoSEQ multiplex PCR, and its TCRdb copy is limited to in-frame clones, with some not included. Here the sample spans about 22,000 clones, roughly 90% being singletons. Germline assignment: CDR1 SEHNR and CDR2 FQNEAQ (reference sequence). V shed 1 base and J shed 1 base, with 4 bases lying between them. CDR3 size: 13 residues. The TCR sequence derives from a man aged 55-75 years with HIV. Source: unsorted PBMCs, taken 0.6 years after starting antiretroviral therapy. The V and J genes are TRBV7-9 and TRBJ1-1; D gene ambiguous. The CDR3 DNA reads TGTGCCAGCAGCTTAGTCGAGAACACTGAAGCTTTCTTT. Translation gives CASSLVENTEAFF.